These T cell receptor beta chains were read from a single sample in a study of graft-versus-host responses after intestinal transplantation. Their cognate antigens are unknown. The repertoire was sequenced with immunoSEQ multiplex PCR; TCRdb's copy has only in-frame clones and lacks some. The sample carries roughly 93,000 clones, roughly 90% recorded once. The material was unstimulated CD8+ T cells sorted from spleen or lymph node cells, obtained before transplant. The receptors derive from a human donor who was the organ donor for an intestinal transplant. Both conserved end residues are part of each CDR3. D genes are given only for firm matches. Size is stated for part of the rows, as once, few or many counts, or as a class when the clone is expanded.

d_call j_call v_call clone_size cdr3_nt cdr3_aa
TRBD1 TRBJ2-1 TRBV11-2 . TGTGCCAGCAGCTTAGAACAGGGGCGGTTCTACAATGAGCAGTTCTTC CASSLEQGRFYNEQFF
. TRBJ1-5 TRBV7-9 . TGTGCCAGCAGCGCAACAGGGAGCGCAGATCAGCCCCAGCATTTT CASSATGSADQPQHF
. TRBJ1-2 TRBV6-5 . TGTGCCAGCAGTTACTCAGGGATTAGGGGTGGCTACACCTTC CASSYSGIRGGYTF
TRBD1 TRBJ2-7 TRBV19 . TGTGCCAGTAGTGCCGGGACAGGGGGTGCCTACGAGCAGTACTTC CASSAGTGGAYEQYF
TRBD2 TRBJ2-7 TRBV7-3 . TGTGCCAGCAGCTCCAGAGCCGGGACTAGCGGGTCCTACGAGCAGTACTTC CASSSRAGTSGSYEQYF
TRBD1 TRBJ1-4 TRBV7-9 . TGTGCCAGCAGCCCACGCCTTAGGGACAGGGGAGAAAAACTGTTTTTT CASSPRLRDRGEKLFF
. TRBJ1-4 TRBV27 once TGTGCCAGCAGTCCCCAACACGTGTCTGCAACTAATGAAAAACTGTTTTTT CASSPQHVSATNEKLFF
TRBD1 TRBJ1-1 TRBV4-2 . TGTGCCAGCAGCCAAAAGGACAGGGGGAGCACTGAAGCTTTCTTT CASSQKDRGSTEAFF
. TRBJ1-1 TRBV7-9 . TGTGCCAGCAGCTTAGGATTAGATCCGACTGAAGCTTTCTTT CASSLGLDPTEAFF
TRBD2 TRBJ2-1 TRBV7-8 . TGTGCCAGCAGCTTAGGCGGGGGGCCTGGCAATGAGCAGTTCTTC CASSLGGGPGNEQFF
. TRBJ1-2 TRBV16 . TGTGCCAGCAGCCCGGGGTTTTATGGCTACACCTTC CASSPGFYGYTF
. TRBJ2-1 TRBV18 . TGTGCCAGCTCACCACCGTTGGGCGCGAGTGAGCAGTTCTTC CASSPPLGASEQFF
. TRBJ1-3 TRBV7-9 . TGTGCCAGCAGCCTTGCAGGTCCCGGAAACACCATATATTTT CASSLAGPGNTIYF
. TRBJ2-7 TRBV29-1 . TGCAGCGTGTACAGGGCAGATTTCGAGCAGTACTTC CSVYRADFEQYF
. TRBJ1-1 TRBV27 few TGTGCCAGCAGTTCCACAGGGAAAAACACTGAAGCTTTCTTT CASSSTGKNTEAFF
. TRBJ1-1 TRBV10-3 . TGTGCCATCGGTGCGAGCACTGAAGCTTTCTTT CAIGASTEAFF
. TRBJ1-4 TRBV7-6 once TGTGCCAGCAGCTCCCCCGCACACGTCGAATTCTCAACTAATGAAAAACTGTTTTTT CASSSPAHVEFSTNEKLFF
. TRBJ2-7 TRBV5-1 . TGCGCCAGCAGCTTGGGGGCCTCCTACGAGCAGTACTTC CASSLGASYEQYF
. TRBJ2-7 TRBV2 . TGTGCCAGCAGTGCTCGACAAGGATACGGGCAGTACTTC CASSARQGYGQYF
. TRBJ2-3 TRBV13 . TGTGCCAGCAGCACCAGGAGGGAGGGCACAGATACGCAGTATTTT CASSTRREGTDTQYF
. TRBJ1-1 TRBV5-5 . TGTGCCAGCAGCCCGTCCGGGGGGAGGAAGATGAACACTGAAGCTTTCTTT CASSPSGGRKMNTEAFF
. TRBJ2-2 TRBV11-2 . TGTGCCAGCAGCTTAGTCTTCCAGGGGGGTGACAGCGGGGAGCTGTTTTTT CASSLVFQGGDSGELFF
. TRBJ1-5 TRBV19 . TGTGCCAGTAGTGGGAGTAGCAATCAGCCCCAGCATTTT CASSGSSNQPQHF
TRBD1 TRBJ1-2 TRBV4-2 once TGTGCCAGCAGCCAAGCGGCAGGGGGTGGAGATGGCTACACCTTC CASSQAAGGGDGYTF
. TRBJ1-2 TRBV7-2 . TGTGCCAGCAGATCTCAGGGTTCCTATGGCTACACCTTC CASRSQGSYGYTF
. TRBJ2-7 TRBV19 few TGTGCCAGTAGTATAGGGACAGACTACGAGCAGTACTTC CASSIGTDYEQYF
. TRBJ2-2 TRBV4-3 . TGCGCCAGCAGCCAAGGCAGGGGTCCCGGGGAGCTGTTTTTT CASSQGRGPGELFF
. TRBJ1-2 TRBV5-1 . TGCGCCAGCAGCCAGAGCGGGTGGGGTTCGGAGCTCTATGGCTACACCTTC CASSQSGWGSELYGYTF
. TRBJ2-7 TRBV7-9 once TGTGCCAGCAGCCCCGCCTACAGGGACGAGCAGTACTTC CASSPAYRDEQYF
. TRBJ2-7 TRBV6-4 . TGTGCCAGCAGTGAAGGCGGGGATGGCTACGAGCAGTACTTC CASSEGGDGYEQYF
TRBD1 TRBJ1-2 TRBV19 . TGTGCCAGTAACCGCCCTCAGGACAGGTTCAAGGGGGGCTACACCTTC CASNRPQDRFKGGYTF
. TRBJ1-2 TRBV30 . TGTGCCTGGTCGCGGGGAGCTAACTATGGCTACACCTTC CAWSRGANYGYTF
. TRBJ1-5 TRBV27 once TGTGCCAGCAGGTTACCCCGGGGTGGCAATCAGCCCCAGCATTTT CASRLPRGGNQPQHF
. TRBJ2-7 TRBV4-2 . TGTGCCAGCAGCCAAAGGGCTCCGGGAGATATCTCCTACGAGCAGTACTTC CASSQRAPGDISYEQYF
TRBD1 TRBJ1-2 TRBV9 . TGTGCCAGCAGCACCCGGACAGGGACGGTCTATGGCTACACCTTC CASSTRTGTVYGYTF
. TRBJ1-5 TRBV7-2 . TGTGCCAGCAGCCCCCCCGGGAACCAGCCCCAGCATTTT CASSPPGNQPQHF
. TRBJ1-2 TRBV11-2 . TGTGCCAGCAGCTTAGTTACCAGGGTCGACTATGGCTACACCTTC CASSLVTRVDYGYTF
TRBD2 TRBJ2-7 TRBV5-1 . TGCGCCAGCAGTCAAGCGGGGGGCCGCTCCTACGAGCAGTACTTC CASSQAGGRSYEQYF
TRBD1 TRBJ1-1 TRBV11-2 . TGTGCCAGCAGCTTAGGACAGGGGGTTGACACTGAAGCTTTCTTT CASSLGQGVDTEAFF
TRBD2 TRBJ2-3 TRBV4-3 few TGCGCCAGCAGCCAAGATCTAGCGGGGGGCACAGATACGCAGTATTTT CASSQDLAGGTDTQYF
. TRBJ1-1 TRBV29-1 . TGCAGCGTTGAATTTTGGCAGGCGAACACTGAAGCTTTCTTT CSVEFWQANTEAFF
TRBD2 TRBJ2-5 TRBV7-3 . TGTGCCAGCAGCCCCGGGGGGGCCGCGGGAGAGACCCAGTACTTC CASSPGGAAGETQYF
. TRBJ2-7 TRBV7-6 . TGTGCCAGCAGCCCAAGAGTGGTAACCTACGAGCAGTACTTC CASSPRVVTYEQYF
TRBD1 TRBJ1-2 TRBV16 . TGTGCCAGCAGCCAGACAGGGATCTATGGCTACACCTTC CASSQTGIYGYTF
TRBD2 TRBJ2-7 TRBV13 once TGTGCCAGCAGCTTAGCCAGCGGGGCATACGAGCAGTACTTC CASSLASGAYEQYF
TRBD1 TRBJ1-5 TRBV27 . TGTGCCAGCAGTTCATCCCCCTCCGGGACAGGGGTCAATCAGCCCCAGCATTTT CASSSSPSGTGVNQPQHF
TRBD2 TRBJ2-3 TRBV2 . TGTGCCAGCGGGGCCTTAGCGGGGGGGCCTTCGGATACGCAGTATTTT CASGALAGGPSDTQYF
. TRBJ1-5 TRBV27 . TGTGCCAGCAGTTGGACGGGAGGTCAGCCCCAGCATTTT CASSWTGGQPQHF
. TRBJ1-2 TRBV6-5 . TGTGCCAGCAGTTACTCGGGCGGGGGAGATGGCTACACCTTC CASSYSGGGDGYTF
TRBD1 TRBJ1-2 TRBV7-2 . TGTGCCAGCAGCCCGGGGACAGGGACCCTCTATGGCTACACCTTC CASSPGTGTLYGYTF
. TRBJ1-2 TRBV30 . TGTGCCTGGAGTGTAGAGACAGGCCCAAACTATGGCTACACCTTC CAWSVETGPNYGYTF
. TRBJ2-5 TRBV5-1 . TGCGCCAGCAGCTTGGAACAACCGTACCAAGAGACCCAGTACTTC CASSLEQPYQETQYF
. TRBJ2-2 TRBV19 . TGTGCCAGTAGTATCAGCACCGGGGAGCTGTTTTTT CASSISTGELFF
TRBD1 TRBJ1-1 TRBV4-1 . TGCGCCAGCAGCCTAACGACAGGGGCGGCCGAAGCTTTCTTT CASSLTTGAAEAFF
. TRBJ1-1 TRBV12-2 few TGTGCAAGTCGTTTGACAGCGAACACTGAAGCTTTCTTT CASRLTANTEAFF
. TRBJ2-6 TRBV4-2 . TGTGCCAGCAGCCAAGAGGAGGGGGCCAACGTCCTGACTTTC CASSQEEGANVLTF
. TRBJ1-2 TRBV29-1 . TGCAGCGTCGCGGGCTATGGCTACACCTTC CSVAGYGYTF
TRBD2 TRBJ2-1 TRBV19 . TGTGCCAGTAGTATACCCACTAGCGGGGGGCGGGGTGAGCAGTTCTTC CASSIPTSGGRGEQFF
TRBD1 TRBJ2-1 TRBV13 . TGTGCCAGCAGCTTCTGTGGTATGCGGTTTTTCTGTAGACAGGGTAGACGGGAGCAGTTCTTC CASSFCGMRFFCRQGRREQFF